Listed here are 16 T cell receptor beta chains from one sample, sequenced in a study of PD-L1 blockade in urothelial cancer (dated by TCRdb to about 2017). Library preparation used the immunoSEQ multiplex PCR assay. TCRdb's version of the immuneACCESS table is confined to in-frame rearrangements and falls short of the full clone set. An unresolved V gene accounts for under half of the shortfall where checked; the remainder is of unknown origin. The sample contains approximately 88,000 clones, 84% of them found a single time. Approximately 2% of the sample is taken by the ten largest. Sample time point, as interpreted from the label and publication: pretreatment peripheral blood. The source was PBMCs, collected around atezolizumab (anti-PD-L1) treatment. These receptors all come from a man aged 55 to 70 with urothelial cancer.

The V and J genes are TRBV4-1 and TRBJ1-2; no clear D gene. Germline V gene sequence: CDR1 MGHRA, CDR2 YSYEKL. The CDR3 extends over 13 amino acids. Trimming removed 0 bases at V and 8 bases at J, with 10 bases between. CDR3 loop: CASSQDPTPGYTF. CDR3 nucleotide sequence: TGCGCCAGCAGCCAAGATCCTACCCCCGGCTACACCTTC.

The chain joins TRBV10-3 to TRBJ2-2, with 8 bases fitting TRBD2. This CDR3 comprises 15 residues. CDR1 ENHRY and CDR2 SYGVKD come from the germline V gene. J lost 5 bases, V lost 6 bases, and 8 bases had no gene match. The CDR3 DNA sequence: TGTGCCATCAGACCGGGGGGGAGCAGAACCGGGGAGCTGTTTTTT. Encoded protein: CAIRPGGSRTGELFF.

This CDR3 reads CASSESNRVGELFF. The CDR3 coding sequence is TGCGCCAGCAGTGAGTCGAATCGGGTCGGGGAGCTGTTTTTT. The V gene is TRBV10-1, the J gene TRBJ2-2; D gene ambiguous. V shed 0 bases and J shed 7 bases, with 9 bases lying between them. Germline V gives CDR1 WNHNN, CDR2 SYGVQD (reference sequence). There are 14 residues in the CDR3.

The rearrangement links TRBV7-8 to TRBJ1-1, with 8 bases fitting TRBD1. The CDR3 loop spans 14 amino acids. With V trimmed by 6 bases and J by 4 bases, 7 bases remained unmatched. Looked up from germline, CDR1 is SGHVS and CDR2 is FQNEAQ. The chain's CDR3 is CASRGQGGITEAFF. The CDR3 DNA follows: TGTGCCAGCAGAGGACAGGGAGGGATCACTGAAGCTTTCTTT. The full variable domain, in which reference TRBV7-8 and TRBJ1-1 provide the parts outside the CDR3, is GAGVSQSPRYKVAKRGQDVALRCDPISGHVSLFWYQQALGQGPEFLTYFQNEAQLDKSGLPSDRFFAERPEGSVSTLKIQRTQQEDSAVYLCASRGQGGITEAFFGQGTRLTVV.

The J gene is TRBJ1-2, the V gene TRBV6-4; possible D gene TRBD1, 6 bases. This CDR3 is 12 amino acids long. The germline gives CDR1 MRHNA, CDR2 SNTAGT. Trimming removed 9 bases from V and 6 bases from J, with 14 bases in between. The CDR3 region is CARVRGRHGYTF. Here the CDR3 DNA reads TGTGCCAGGGTCAGGGGTAGGCATGGCTACACCTTC.

The rearrangement uses TRBV6-5 and TRBJ1-2, with TRBD1 matching 9 bases. Looked up from germline, CDR1 is MNHEY and CDR2 is SVGAGI. This CDR3 is built from 14 residues. Unmatched junction bases numbered 8, after V lost 6 bases and J lost 6 bases. This CDR3 is CASRPSGTGHGYTF. The CDR3 bases are TGTGCCAGCAGACCTTCTGGGACAGGGCATGGCTACACCTTC.

The CDR3 nucleotides are TGTGCCAGCTACGGGGGGGAGCACTACGAGCAGTACTTC. Translation gives CASYGGEHYEQYF. This rearrangement joins TRBV2 to TRBJ2-7; 8 bases fit TRBD2. Germline V lookup: CDR1 SNHLY, CDR2 FYNNEI. This CDR3 has 13 residues. V shed 8 bases, J shed 3 bases, and the junction held 6 bases outside the gene matches.

This chain links TRBV7-8 with TRBJ1-1; 9 bases match TRBD1. The V segment lost 0 bases and the J segment 4 bases; nucleotides outside the gene matches: 9. Germline values: CDR1 SGHVS, CDR2 FQNEAQ. CDR3 length equals 17 residues. CDR3 amino acids: CASSLATGGAISTEAFF. The CDR3 region has the DNA TGTGCCAGCAGCTTAGCTACAGGGGGCGCGATATCCACTGAAGCTTTCTTT.

This sequence joins TRBV2 and TRBJ1-6; no clear D gene. Per germline, CDR1 SNHLY and CDR2 FYNNEI. Between the trimmed V and J ends, which lost 8 bases and 3 bases, there was a span of 11 bases. This CDR3 spans 14 amino acids. The CDR3 nucleotides read TGTGCCAGCGGTCCTGGCAGCTATAATTCACCCCTCCACTTT. This codes for CASGPGSYNSPLHF.

The chain uses TRBV4-1 and TRBJ1-1; a possible D gene is TRBD1 (5 bases). Trimming pared 1 base from V and 11 bases from J, leaving 17 bases between. The CDR3 loop spans 14 amino acids. Looked up from germline, CDR1 is MGHRA and CDR2 is YSYEKL. CDR3 sequence reads: CASSQGPGGVAAFF. The DNA of the CDR3 is TGCGCCAGCAGCCAAGGGCCCGGAGGGGTCGCGGCTTTCTTT.

CDR3 coding DNA: TGTGCCAGCAGCTTCCCCGGGGGTAGCGCTAAATCACCCCTCCACTTT. Translating gives CASSFPGGSAKSPLHF. J is TRBJ1-6 and V is TRBV7-9; D is perhaps TRBD1 (5 bases). Germline CDR1 is SEHNR and CDR2 is FQNEAQ (reference sequence). V gave up 3 bases and J gave up 10 bases, with 19 bases separating them. The CDR3 runs 16 residues.

The genes are TRBV9 and TRBJ2-5; TRBD1 agrees at 7 bases. J was trimmed by 4 bases and V by 0 bases; bases with no gene match: 9. This CDR3 is built from 16 residues. Looked up from germline, CDR1 is SGDLS and CDR2 is YYNGEE. CDR3 bases: TGTGCCAGCAGCGTAGGGAACAGGGGTTGGGGAGAGACCCAGTACTTC. It yields the protein CASSVGNRGWGETQYF.

The rearrangement joins TRBV19 to TRBJ2-1; possibly TRBD1 for D (6 bases). CDR3 length equals 14 residues. CDR1 and CDR2 from the germline V gene are LNHDA and SQIVND (reference sequence). The ends were cut back, 9 bases at V and 9 bases at J, with 21 bases in the middle. CDR3 in DNA: TGTGCCAGCCAGGGGTGGGGCCGTTTTACTGAGCAGTTCTTC. Translating it yields CASQGWGRFTEQFF. Filled out from reference TRBV19 and TRBJ2-1, the complete variable domain reads DGGITQSPKYLFRKEGQNVTLSCEQNLNHDAMYWYRQDPGQGLRLIYYSQIVNDFQKGDIAEGYSVSREKKESFPLTVTSAQKNPTAFYLCASQGWGRFTEQFFGPGTRLTVL.

This clone has only one observation. The chain recombines TRBV5-5 with TRBJ2-2; TRBD1 is a possible D gene (5 bases). Deletions cut 1 base from V and 0 bases from J, with 19 bases between. The CDR3 length is 19 residues. Per germline, CDR1 SGHKS and CDR2 YYEKEE (reference sequence). CDR3 in DNA: TGTGCCAGCAGCTTGACCTTCGGACACTTTGAATCGAACACCGGGGAGCTGTTTTTT. Residues: CASSLTFGHFESNTGELFF.

V gene TRBV15 combines with J gene TRBJ2-3, with 8 positions matching TRBD1. CDR3 length: 14 amino acids. Looked up from germline, CDR1 is LNHNV and CDR2 is YYDKDF (reference sequence). V dropped 3 bases and J dropped 3; count of bases not matched to a gene: 2. The CDR3 region is CATSRDRVTDTQYF. The CDR3 DNA sequence: TGTGCCACCAGCAGGGACAGGGTTACAGATACGCAGTATTTT. Using reference TRBV15 and TRBJ2-3 for the parts outside the CDR3, the full variable domain is DAMVIQNPRYQVTQFGKPVTLSCSQTLNHNVMYWYQQKSSQAPKLLFHYYDKDFNNEADTPDNFQSRRPNTSFCFLDIRSPGLGDTAMYLCATSRDRVTDTQYFGPGTRLTVL.

The chain couples TRBV11-2 to TRBJ1-3; TRBD1 matches at 7 bases. The CDR3 has 17 residues. The V segment lost 2 bases and the J segment 0 bases; nucleotides outside the gene matches: 7. Germline CDR1 and CDR2: SGHAT and FQNNGV. CDR3 in amino acids: CASSLRRRDSSGNTIYF. Here the CDR3 DNA reads TGTGCCAGCAGCTTAAGGAGACGGGACAGCTCTGGAAACACCATATATTTT. Looking up the rest from reference TRBV11-2 and TRBJ1-3 gives the full variable domain: EAGVAQSPRYKIIEKRQSVAFWCNPISGHATLYWYQQILGQGPKLLIQFQNNGVVDDSQLPKDRFSAERLKGVDSTLKIQPAKLEDSAVYLCASSLRRRDSSGNTIYFGEGSWLTVV.